This TCR beta chain came from a study of post-analysis software for immune sequencing data. Built from TCR beta cDNA, the libraries had unique molecular identifiers in them. Each sample of about 0.9 to 11 million input T cells yielded about 500,000 cDNA molecules, so each molecule approximated one T cell. TCRdb re-analysed the PCR reads in MiXCR, keeping a single row per CDR3 protein. The table has roughly 700,000 distinct CDR3 sequences, 25% to 30% seen once. Germline CDR1 reads MDHEN; CDR2 reads SYDVKM. The CDR3 has 12 residues. Comments on this clonotype: Its specificity is unknown. An end of the junction differs from the germline gene, which may be a read error.

Overall study results and limits: Strong co-clustering by F measure was seen for same-batch samples. Normalized Chao1 diversity was significantly lower in multiple sclerosis patients than in controls. Among four or five TRBV segments more frequent in patients than controls were TRBV5-6, TRBV5-1 and TRBV20-1.

The source material was blood. This sequence joins TRBV28 and TRBJ2-3; D is uncertain. The source is a girl aged 5-17 years with multiple sclerosis. The CDR3 is CTSSQTTDTQYF. Written as DNA, the CDR3 is TGTACCAGCAGCCAGACAACAGATACGCAGTATTTT.